Each of the 27 T cell receptor beta chains below was sequenced from the same sample in a study of blood T cell repertoires in COVID-19. This table comes from immunoSEQ multiplex PCR, and its TCRdb copy is limited to in-frame clones, with some not included. In the table there are roughly 170,000 clones, approximately 90% of which are singletons. The sequencing sample was made of peripheral blood. All receptors derive from a woman aged 70-85 years with COVID-19, enrolled during active disease.

This clone showed up just a few times. The V and J genes are TRBV19 and TRBJ2-2, with D maybe TRBD2 (6 bases). Trimming pared 7 bases from V and 9 bases from J, leaving 12 bases between. CDR3 length equals 12 residues. Germline CDR1 LNHDA, CDR2 SQIVND (reference sequence). The CDR3, as DNA: TGTGCCAGTATCTCCGGGGGTCGGGAGCTGTTTTTT. Protein product: CASISGGRELFF. The full variable domain, completed using reference TRBV19 and TRBJ2-2, is DGGITQSPKYLFRKEGQNVTLSCEQNLNHDAMYWYRQDPGQGLRLIYYSQIVNDFQKGDIAEGYSVSREKKESFPLTVTSAQKNPTAFYLCASISGGRELFFGEGSRLTVL.

The chain recombines TRBV3-1 (or the pseudogene TRBV3-2) with TRBJ2-3; TRBD2 matches 9 bases. CDR1 and CDR2 from the germline V gene are LGHDT and YNNKEL (reference sequence). J lost 1 base, V lost 4 bases, and 3 bases had no gene match. The CDR3 runs 15 residues. The CDR3 is CASSLRTSGTDTQYF. Written as DNA, the CDR3 is TGTGCCAGCAGCCTAAGGACTAGCGGCACAGATACGCAGTATTTT.

This chain connects TRBV7-2 to TRBJ2-1; tentatively, D is TRBD2 (5 bases). Germline V gene data show CDR1 as SGHTA and CDR2 as FQGNSA. Trimming removed 1 base from V and 0 bases from J, with 16 bases in between. The length of the CDR3 is 18 residues. CDR3 residues: CASSLVLSLGSSYNEQFF. The CDR3 bases are TGTGCCAGCAGCTTAGTCCTGTCGCTGGGGAGCTCCTACAATGAGCAGTTCTTC.

This clone was recorded only once. The rearrangement joins TRBV30 to TRBJ1-2; no firm D call. The germline CDR1 and CDR2 sequences are GTSNPN and SVGIG (reference sequence). Trimming stripped 0 bases from V and 3 bases from J, with 17 bases between. The CDR3 runs to 16 residues. Here the CDR3 reads CAWSVLAVPRDYGYTF. The CDR3, as DNA: TGTGCCTGGAGTGTACTGGCAGTTCCTCGGGACTATGGCTACACCTTC.

J is TRBJ2-2 and V is TRBV5-1, with 12 bases lining up with TRBD2. The CDR3 totals 16 residues. Per germline, CDR1 SGHRS and CDR2 YFSETQ. V lost 6 bases and J lost 3; bases outside the gene matches: 6. CDR3 sequence reads: CASNEGLAGYTGELFF. The CDR3 nucleotides are TGCGCCAGCAACGAAGGACTAGCGGGGTACACCGGGGAGCTGTTTTTT.

The V and J genes are TRBV14 and TRBJ2-5; D is unclear. V was cut by 2 bases and J by 7 bases, with 8 bases left in between. Germline CDR1 reads SGHDN; CDR2 reads FVKESK. The CDR3 spans 12 residues. CDR3 DNA sequence: TGTGCCAGCAGCCAACCCAGGATGACCCAGTACTTC. Encoded protein: CASSQPRMTQYF.

J is TRBJ2-3 and V is TRBV29-1; 8 bases map to TRBD1. Per germline, CDR1 SQVTM and CDR2 ANQGSEA. The V gene end was trimmed by 7 bases and the J gene end by 4 bases; junction bases not matched to a gene: 13. This CDR3 is built from 15 residues. DNA for the CDR3: TGCAGCGCCAGTAAAAATGGACAGGGAGCAGATACGCAGTATTTT. Translation: CSASKNGQGADTQYF.

The V gene is TRBV6-4, the J gene TRBJ2-2; 11 bases fit TRBD2. CDR1 and CDR2 (germline): MRHNA, SNTAGT. The ends lost 6 bases at V and 5 bases at J; junction bases unmatched: 5. The CDR3 length is 15 residues. The CDR3 is CASRGTSGITGELFF. The CDR3 coding sequence is TGTGCCAGCAGAGGGACTAGCGGAATTACCGGGGAGCTGTTTTTT.

The chain has TRBV25-1 and TRBJ1-2; D is uncertain. The CDR3 is made up of 12 amino acids. The V gene's germline CDR1 is MGHDK and CDR2 SYGVNS. V lost 0 bases, J lost 6 bases, and 5 bases lay in between. CDR3 coding DNA: TGTGCCAGCAGTGAATACTTTCATGGCTACACCTTC. This encodes CASSEYFHGYTF.

The chain has TRBV7-9 and TRBJ2-7; 9 bases fit TRBD2. Germline loops: CDR1 SEHNR, CDR2 FQNEAQ (reference sequence). CDR3 size: 14 residues. V was pared by 5 bases and J by 5 bases, with 7 bases of the junction left unmatched. The CDR3 spells CASSHSGRLNEQYF. The CDR3 DNA is TGTGCCAGCAGCCATAGCGGGAGATTGAACGAGCAGTACTTC.

V usage is TRBV24-1 and J usage is TRBJ2-3, with D uncertain. The CDR3 spans 13 residues. V was pared by 3 bases and J by 2 bases, with 5 bases between. CDR1 KGHDR and CDR2 SFDVKD come from the germline V gene. The CDR3, as DNA: TGTGCCACCAGTGATGCGTTCACAGATACGCAGTATTTT. This encodes CATSDAFTDTQYF.

The chain has TRBV7-3 and TRBJ2-1; 8 nucleotides agree with TRBD2. There are 15 residues in the CDR3. Germline values: CDR1 SGHTA, CDR2 FQGTGA. The J segment lost 2 bases and the V segment lost 2 bases, leaving 2 bases of the junction unmatched. In DNA, the CDR3 is TGTGCCAGCAGCTTAGCGGGAGGTACCTACAATGAGCAGTTCTTC. Translated, it gives CASSLAGGTYNEQFF.

This chain uses TRBV5-5 with TRBJ1-5; D remains unclear. The CDR3 length is 15 residues. V dropped 4 bases and J dropped 2 bases, with 13 bases sitting between them. Germline loops: CDR1 SGHKS, CDR2 YYEKEE (reference sequence). CDR3 sequence reads: CASSVRVEGNQPQHF. The CDR3 DNA reads TGTGCCAGCAGCGTACGGGTTGAGGGCAATCAGCCCCAGCATTTT.

The rearrangement uses TRBV7-2 and TRBJ2-5, with TRBD2 matching over 14 bases. The germline V gene has CDR1 SGHTA and CDR2 FQGNSA. This CDR3 comprises 16 residues. V was clipped by 5 bases and J by 5 bases; unmatched bases: 7. The CDR3 here is CASSQGLAGGGETQYF. The CDR3 DNA reads as TGTGCCAGCAGCCAAGGACTAGCGGGAGGCGGGGAGACCCAGTACTTC.

The rearrangement links TRBV7-8 to TRBJ2-2; no clear D. The germline V and J ends were trimmed by 3 bases and 0 bases, with 14 bases remaining between them. Germline V gene lookup returns CDR1 SGHVS and CDR2 FQNEAQ. CDR3 length: 17 amino acids. CDR3 nucleotide sequence: TGTGCCAGCAGCTTTTCCATCAGGCAGCCGAACACCGGGGAGCTGTTTTTT. It is translated as CASSFSIRQPNTGELFF.

This rearrangement joins TRBV3-1 (or the pseudogene TRBV3-2) to TRBJ2-7, with 8 bases fitting TRBD2. V lost 4 bases, J lost 3 bases, and 5 bases stayed unmatched. There are 14 residues in the CDR3. CDR1 and CDR2 (germline): LGHDT, YNNKEL (reference sequence). CDR3 nucleotide sequence: TGTGCCAGCAGCCCCGGGGGGGCCCTCTACGAGCAGTACTTC. Amino acid sequence: CASSPGGALYEQYF.

J is TRBJ2-7 and V is TRBV28; 12 bases agree with TRBD1. This CDR3 comprises 16 residues. V lost 4 bases and J lost 3; bases outside the gene matches: 7. Germline values: CDR1 MDHEN, CDR2 SYDVKM. The CDR3, as DNA: TGTGCCAGCAGTTCCATGGGACAGGGGGCCGGCTACGAGCAGTACTTC. This gives the protein CASSSMGQGAGYEQYF.

The CDR3 DNA is TGCAGTGCTAGTCACAGGGGCCACCTTCAGCCCCAGCATTTT. Translated: CSASHRGHLQPQHF. The chain uses TRBV20-1 and TRBJ1-5; 7 bases are shared with TRBD1. The germline CDR1 and CDR2 sequences are DFQATT and SNEGSKA (reference sequence). J was trimmed by 6 bases and V by 3 bases; bases with no gene match: 8. The CDR3 spans 14 residues.

The table lists this clone with a count of one. This chain joins TRBV7-2 and TRBJ2-1; 9 nucleotides align to TRBD1. Germline-derived CDR1 and CDR2 are SGHTA and FQGNSA. The V segment lost 5 bases and the J segment 7 bases; nucleotides outside the gene matches: 6. The CDR3 is made up of 14 amino acids. CDR3 nucleotides: TGTGCCAGCAGCCGGGACAGGGCTTTGAATGAGCAGTTCTTC. This codes for CASSRDRALNEQFF.

The rearrangement links TRBV7-9 to TRBJ1-2; 8 bases are shared with TRBD1. The CDR3 sequence is 14 residues long. Germline V CDR1 and CDR2: SEHNR, FQNEAQ (reference sequence). V trimming: 4 bases; J trimming: 6 bases; junction bases outside the gene matches: 7. In nucleotides, the CDR3 is TGTGCCAGCAGCTCGGACAGGGTAGTACATGGCTACACCTTC. Translated, it gives CASSSDRVVHGYTF.

This clone appeared many times. The rearrangement joins TRBV6-5 to TRBJ1-5; maybe TRBD1 (5 bases). Between the trimmed V and J ends, which lost 6 bases and 0 bases, there was a span of 9 bases. In germline, CDR1 is MNHEY, CDR2 SVGAGI. This CDR3 has 14 amino acids. The CDR3 sequence: CASSRTYSNQPQHF. The CDR3, as DNA: TGTGCCAGCAGCCGGACATATAGCAATCAGCCCCAGCATTTT.

The chain employs TRBV7-9 and TRBJ1-5, with D perhaps matching TRBD1 (6 bases). The germline V gene encodes CDR1 SEHNR and CDR2 FQNEAQ (reference sequence). CDR3 size: 14 residues. Between the trimmed V and J ends, which lost 3 bases and 4 bases, there was a span of 10 bases. In DNA form, the CDR3 reads TGTGCCAGCAGCTTTACAGGGCTTAATCAGCCCCAGCATTTT. Translation gives CASSFTGLNQPQHF.

CDR3 amino acids: CASSSRGTDTQYF. The CDR3, as DNA: TGTGCCAGCAGCTCCAGGGGAACAGATACGCAGTATTTT. J is TRBJ2-3 and V is TRBV7-2; D perhaps matches TRBD1 (6 bases). V dropped 4 bases and J dropped 3 bases, with 8 bases sitting between them. Germline lookup yields CDR1 SGHTA and CDR2 FQGNSA. This CDR3 spans 13 amino acids.

J is TRBJ1-2 and V is TRBV28, with TRBD1 identical over 9 bases. The germline V gene has CDR1 MDHEN and CDR2 SYDVKM. This CDR3 region has 14 residues. Losses at the gene ends were 4 bases for V and 8 bases for J; bases not matched to a gene: 8. For the CDR3, the DNA is TGTGCCAGCAGTTCCTCCGGGACAGGGCTCGGCTACACCTTC. This translates into CASSSSGTGLGYTF.

This sequence joins TRBV19 and TRBJ2-7, with D hard to call. This CDR3 spans 12 amino acids. V was trimmed by 7 bases and J by 2 bases, leaving 9 bases between them. The germline gives CDR1 LNHDA, CDR2 SQIVND (reference sequence). For the CDR3, the DNA is TGTGCCAGTAAGAACGGTCCCTACGAGCAGTACTTC. The encoded protein is CASKNGPYEQYF.

The chain joins TRBV5-1 to TRBJ1-6, with D maybe TRBD1 (5 bases). CDR1 and CDR2 (germline): SGHRS, YFSETQ. Between the trimmed V and J ends, which lost 0 bases and 7 bases, there was a span of 11 bases. The CDR3 length is 15 residues. CDR3 DNA: TGCGCCAGCAGCTTGGAGGGGTCCAGGAATTCACCCCTCCACTTT. Translating it yields CASSLEGSRNSPLHF.

This chain uses TRBV19 with TRBJ2-2, with no clear D. V was pared by 8 bases and J by 4 bases, with 8 bases between. Germline V lookup: CDR1 LNHDA, CDR2 SQIVND (reference sequence). This CDR3 is 12 amino acids long. Here the CDR3 DNA reads TGTGCCAGTTCGAGAGGCACCGGGGAGCTGTTTTTT. It yields the protein CASSRGTGELFF.